These 14 T cell receptor beta chains share one sample of origin, sequenced in a study of control samples from healthy donors and cancer patients. The protocol was immunoSEQ multiplex PCR, while the TCRdb copy is restricted to in-frame clones and leaves out a portion. The top ten hold over 0.5% of the sample, which has about 130,000 clones, around 92% seen once. The sample consisted of PBMCs. The receptors were gathered from a man aged 80 or over with head and neck cancer.

This chain joins TRBV6-1 and TRBJ1-2; D is possibly TRBD1 (6 bases). Trimming removed 0 bases from V and 5 bases from J, with 13 bases in between. Germline V gene sequence: CDR1 MNHNS, CDR2 SASEGT. There are 15 residues in the CDR3. The CDR3 region is CASSEARGAAYGYTF. Here the CDR3 DNA reads TGTGCCAGCAGTGAAGCGCGGGGGGCAGCTTATGGCTACACCTTC.

The gene calls are TRBV21-1 and TRBJ1-5. TRBV21-1 is a pseudogene locus. The CDR3 loop spans 18 amino acids. CDR3 sequence (DNA): TGTGCCAGCAGCGTTCGTTCGGGGGGACACGATTCTAATCAGCCCCAGCATTTT. The encoded protein is CASSVRSGGHDSNQPQHF.

The chain links TRBV3-1 (or the pseudogene TRBV3-2) to TRBJ1-1, with 7 nucleotides matching TRBD1. The germline V gene encodes CDR1 LGHDT and CDR2 YNNKEL (reference sequence). This CDR3 spans 14 amino acids. Losses at the gene ends were 0 bases for V and 5 bases for J; bases not matched to a gene: 3. The CDR3 reads CASSQDRGWTEAFF. The DNA of the CDR3 is TGTGCCAGCAGCCAAGACAGGGGGTGGACTGAAGCTTTCTTT.

J is TRBJ1-5 and V is TRBV30; 7 bases agree with TRBD1. CDR3 length: 14 amino acids. Germline trimming cut 7 bases from V and 2 bases from J; bases unmatched to any gene: 8. CDR1 GTSNPN and CDR2 SVGIG come from the germline V gene (reference sequence). The CDR3 spells CALGGADGNQPQHF. The CDR3 coding sequence is TGTGCCTTAGGGGGCGCGGATGGCAATCAGCCCCAGCATTTT. The full variable domain, completed using reference TRBV30 and TRBJ1-5, is SQTIHQWPATLVQPVGSPLSLECTVEGTSNPNLYWYRQAAGRGLQLLFYSVGIGQISSEVPQNLSASRPQDRQFILSSKKLLLSDSGFYLCALGGADGNQPQHFGDGTRLSIL.

The chain uses TRBV3-1 (or the pseudogene TRBV3-2) and TRBJ2-1, with 14 bases that match TRBD2. The ends lost 6 bases at V and 7 bases at J; junction bases unmatched: 5. CDR1 and CDR2 (germline): LGHDT, YNNKEL (reference sequence). This CDR3 contains 15 residues. The CDR3 coding sequence is TGTGCCAGCAGAAGGACTAGCGGGGGGCGAAATGAGCAGTTCTTC. This gives the protein CASRRTSGGRNEQFF.

The gene calls are TRBV2 and TRBJ1-4; D gene uncertain. CDR3 length equals 20 residues. Trimming stripped 6 bases from V and 1 base from J, with 27 bases between. Germline CDR1 reads SNHLY; CDR2 reads FYNNEI. CDR3 in amino acids: CASSPLEDRVVWVTNEKLFF. The CDR3 coding sequence is TGTGCCAGCAGCCCTCTAGAGGACCGGGTAGTATGGGTAACTAATGAAAAACTGTTTTTT.

The rearrangement uses TRBV15 and TRBJ1-5; D ambiguous. V lost 1 base and J lost 2, with 6 bases in between. Germline V gene data show CDR1 as LNHNV and CDR2 as YYDKDF (reference sequence). This CDR3 comprises 14 residues. CDR3 bases: TGTGCCACCAGCAGAGCTGGGCGCAATCAGCCCCAGCATTTT. Its protein product is CATSRAGRNQPQHF.

This clone was observed a single time. The rearrangement links TRBV9 to TRBJ2-7; D is perhaps TRBD1 or TRBD2 (5 bases each). The V end lost 0 bases, the J end lost 5 bases, and 12 bases lay between the germline ends. Looked up from germline, CDR1 is SGDLS and CDR2 is YYNGEE. This CDR3 contains 14 residues. The chain's CDR3 is CASSVAPGSNEQYF. Written as DNA, the CDR3 is TGTGCCAGCAGCGTAGCTCCAGGGAGCAACGAGCAGTACTTC. Full variable domain (remainder filled in from reference TRBV9 and TRBJ2-7): DSGVTQTPKHLITATGQRVTLRCSPRSGDLSVYWYQQSLDQGLQFLIQYYNGEERAKGNILERFSAQQFPDLHSELNLSSLELGDSALYFCASSVAPGSNEQYFGPGTRLTVT.

The chain joins TRBV21-1 to TRBJ2-7; no check of the table's D call, TRBD1, against the DNA was made. TRBV21-1 is shown as a pseudogene. There are 14 residues in the CDR3. The CDR3: CASSAEGQGYEQYF. In DNA form, the CDR3 reads TGTGCCAGCAGCGCAGAGGGACAGGGTTACGAGCAGTACTTC.

This sequence joins TRBV14 and TRBJ2-7; no clear D. Germline CDR1 and CDR2: SGHDN and FVKESK. This CDR3 spans 13 amino acids. V was cut by 0 bases and J by 7 bases, with 10 bases left in between. The CDR3 loop reads CASSQDRPEEQYF. The CDR3, as DNA: TGTGCCAGCAGCCAAGATAGGCCCGAGGAGCAGTACTTC. The entire variable domain, with the rest obtained from reference TRBV14 and TRBJ2-7, is as follows: EAGVTQFPSHSVIEKGQTVTLRCDPISGHDNLYWYRRVMGKEIKFLLHFVKESKQDESGMPNNRFLAERTGGTYSTLKVQPAELEDSGVYFCASSQDRPEEQYFGPGTRLTVT.

The gene calls are TRBV3-1 (or the pseudogene TRBV3-2) and TRBJ2-2, with 14 bases that match TRBD2. The CDR3 consists of 16 residues. Germline V gene data show CDR1 as LGHDT and CDR2 as YNNKEL (reference sequence). Trimming cost V 3 bases and J 6 bases; bases outside gene matches: 3. CDR3 in amino acids: CASSQTSGRVPGELFF. CDR3 coding DNA: TGTGCCAGCAGCCAGACTAGCGGGAGGGTACCCGGGGAGCTGTTTTTT.

V usage is TRBV14 and J usage is TRBJ1-2; D gene uncertain. Germline CDR1 SGHDN, CDR2 FVKESK. The CDR3 loop spans 13 amino acids. V lost 4 bases to trimming and J lost 8 bases, with 14 bases between them. The CDR3 DNA sequence: TGTGCCAGCAGCCCCTCCATTAGGAGGGGCTACACCTTC. This translates into CASSPSIRRGYTF.

The chain combines TRBV5-4 with TRBJ2-7, with 8 bases lining up with TRBD2. V was pared by 4 bases and J by 0 bases, with 9 bases of the junction left unmatched. The CDR3 has 16 residues. From germline, CDR1 is SGHNT and CDR2 YYREEE (reference sequence). The CDR3 loop is CASSRITSGISYEQYF. CDR3 coding DNA: TGTGCCAGCAGCCGAATAACTAGCGGAATCTCCTACGAGCAGTACTTC.

This chain joins TRBV5-4 and TRBJ1-1; D ambiguous. V shed 0 bases and J shed 3 bases, with 9 bases lying between them. Germline loops: CDR1 SGHNT, CDR2 YYREEE (reference sequence). This CDR3 has 14 residues. DNA for the CDR3: TGTGCCAGCAGCTTGGGCCTCCTTGACACTGAAGCTTTCTTT. It is translated as CASSLGLLDTEAFF.